This T cell receptor (beta chain) derives from a study of control samples from healthy donors and cancer patients. In germline, CDR1 is LGHDT, CDR2 YNNKEL (reference sequence). CDR3 length: 16 amino acids. The V and J ends lost 0 bases and 10 bases respectively, with 21 bases between them. Data came from immunoSEQ multiplex PCR; TCRdb stores just in-frame clones and leaves some out. The table lists about 160,000 clones, 94% of them singletons. This sequence originates from a man aged 60 to 69 with colorectal cancer. The chain uses TRBV3-1 (or the pseudogene TRBV3-2) and TRBJ1-2; D perhaps matches TRBD1 (5 bases). The sequencing input was PBMCs. For the CDR3, the DNA is TGTGCCAGCAGCCAAGATGACGCAGGGTACAGGAGGTCCTACACCTTC. As protein: CASSQDDAGYRRSYTF.